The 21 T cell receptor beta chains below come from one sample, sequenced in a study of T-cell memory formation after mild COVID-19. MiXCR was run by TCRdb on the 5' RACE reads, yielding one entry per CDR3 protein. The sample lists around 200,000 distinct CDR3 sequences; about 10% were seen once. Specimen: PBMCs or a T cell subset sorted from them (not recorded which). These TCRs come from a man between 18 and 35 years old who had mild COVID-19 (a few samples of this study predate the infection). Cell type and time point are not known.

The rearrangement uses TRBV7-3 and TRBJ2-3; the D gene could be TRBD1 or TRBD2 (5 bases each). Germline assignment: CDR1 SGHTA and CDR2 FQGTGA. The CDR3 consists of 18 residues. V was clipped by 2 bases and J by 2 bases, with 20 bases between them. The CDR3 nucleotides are TGTGCCAGCAGCTTACGGGGCCCGGGGAGCGGACTCACAGATACGCAGTATTTT. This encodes CASSLRGPGSGLTDTQYF.

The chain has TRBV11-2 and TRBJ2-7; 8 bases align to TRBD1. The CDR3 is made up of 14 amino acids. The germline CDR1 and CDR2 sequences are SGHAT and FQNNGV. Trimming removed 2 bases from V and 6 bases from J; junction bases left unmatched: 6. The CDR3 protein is CASSLTRQGSEQYF. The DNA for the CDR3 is TGTGCCAGCAGCTTAACACGACAGGGGTCCGAGCAGTACTTC.

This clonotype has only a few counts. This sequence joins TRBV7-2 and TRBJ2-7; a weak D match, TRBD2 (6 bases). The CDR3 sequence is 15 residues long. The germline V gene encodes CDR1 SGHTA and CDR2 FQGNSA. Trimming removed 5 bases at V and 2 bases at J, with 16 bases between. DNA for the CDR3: TGTGCCAGCAGCCCGCGGGGACGAGCGGCCTACGAGCAGTACTTC. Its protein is CASSPRGRAAYEQYF.

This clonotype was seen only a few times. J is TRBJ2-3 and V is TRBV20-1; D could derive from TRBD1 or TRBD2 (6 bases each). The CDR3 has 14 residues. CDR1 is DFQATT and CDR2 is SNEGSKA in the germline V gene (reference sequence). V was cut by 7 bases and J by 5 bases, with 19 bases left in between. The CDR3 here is CSVTRPGAEDTQYF. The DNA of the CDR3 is TGCAGTGTCACTAGACCGGGGGCGGAAGATACGCAGTATTTT.

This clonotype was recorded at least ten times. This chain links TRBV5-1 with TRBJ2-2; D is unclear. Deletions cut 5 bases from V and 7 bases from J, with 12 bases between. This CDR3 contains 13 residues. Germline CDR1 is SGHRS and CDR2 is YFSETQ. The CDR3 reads CASRTIQLGELFF. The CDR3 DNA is TGCGCCAGCAGGACGATACAGCTCGGGGAGCTGTTTTTT.

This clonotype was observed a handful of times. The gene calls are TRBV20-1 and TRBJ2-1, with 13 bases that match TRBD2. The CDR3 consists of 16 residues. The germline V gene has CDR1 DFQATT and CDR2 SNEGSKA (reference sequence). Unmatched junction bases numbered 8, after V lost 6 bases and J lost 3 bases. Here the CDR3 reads CSARGTSGESYNEQFF. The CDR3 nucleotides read TGCAGTGCCCGGGGGACTAGCGGGGAGAGCTACAATGAGCAGTTCTTC.

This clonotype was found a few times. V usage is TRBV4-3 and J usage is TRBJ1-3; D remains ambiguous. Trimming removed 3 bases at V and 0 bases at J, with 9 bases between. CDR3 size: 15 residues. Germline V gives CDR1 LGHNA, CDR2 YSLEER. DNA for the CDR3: TGCGCCAGCAGCCAGATCGGGAGCTCTGGAAACACCATATATTTT. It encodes CASSQIGSSGNTIYF.

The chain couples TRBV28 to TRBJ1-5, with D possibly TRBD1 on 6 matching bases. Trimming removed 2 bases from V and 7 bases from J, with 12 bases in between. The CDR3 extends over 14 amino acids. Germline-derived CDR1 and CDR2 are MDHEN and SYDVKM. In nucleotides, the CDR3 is TGTGCCAGCAGTTTAGGGGGGCTTGACCAGCCCCAGCATTTT. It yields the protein CASSLGGLDQPQHF.

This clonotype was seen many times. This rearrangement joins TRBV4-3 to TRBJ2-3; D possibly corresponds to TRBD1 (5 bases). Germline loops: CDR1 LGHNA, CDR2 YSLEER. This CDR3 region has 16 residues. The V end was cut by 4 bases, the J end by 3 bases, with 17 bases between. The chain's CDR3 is CASSRGSDRKTDTQYF. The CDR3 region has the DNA TGCGCCAGCAGCCGAGGTAGTGACAGAAAGACAGATACGCAGTATTTT.

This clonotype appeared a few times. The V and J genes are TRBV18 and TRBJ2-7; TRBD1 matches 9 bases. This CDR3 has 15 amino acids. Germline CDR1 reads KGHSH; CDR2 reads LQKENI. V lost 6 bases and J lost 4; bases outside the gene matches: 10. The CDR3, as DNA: TGTGCCAGCTCGCTTTATTTGGGACAGGGATACGAGCAGTACGTC. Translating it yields CASSLYLGQGYEQYV.

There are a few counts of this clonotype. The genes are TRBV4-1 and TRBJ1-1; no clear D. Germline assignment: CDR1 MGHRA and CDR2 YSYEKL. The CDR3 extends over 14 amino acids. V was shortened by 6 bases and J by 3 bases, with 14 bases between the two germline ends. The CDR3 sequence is CASRPIYGDTEAFF. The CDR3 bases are TGCGCCAGCAGGCCGATTTATGGTGACACTGAAGCTTTCTTT.

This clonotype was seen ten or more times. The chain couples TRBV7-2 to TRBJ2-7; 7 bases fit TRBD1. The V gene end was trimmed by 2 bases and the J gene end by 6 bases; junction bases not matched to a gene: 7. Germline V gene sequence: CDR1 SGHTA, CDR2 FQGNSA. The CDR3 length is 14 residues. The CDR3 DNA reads TGTGCCAGCAGCTTATCCGGACAGGCGGGCGAGCAGTACGTC. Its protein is CASSLSGQAGEQYV.

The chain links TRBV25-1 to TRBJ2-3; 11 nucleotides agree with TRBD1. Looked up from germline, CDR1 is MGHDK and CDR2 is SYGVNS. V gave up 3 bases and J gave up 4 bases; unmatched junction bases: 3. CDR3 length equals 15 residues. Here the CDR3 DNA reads TGTGCCAGCAGTGACGGACAGGGGGCCTCAGATACGCAGTATTTT. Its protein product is CASSDGQGASDTQYF.

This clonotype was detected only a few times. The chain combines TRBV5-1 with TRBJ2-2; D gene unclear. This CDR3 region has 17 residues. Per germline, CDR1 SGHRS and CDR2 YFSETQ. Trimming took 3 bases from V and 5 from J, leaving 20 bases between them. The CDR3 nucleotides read TGCGCCAGCAGCTCCCCCCCAGCTTCACCAGGAACCGGGGAGCTGTTTTTT. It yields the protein CASSSPPASPGTGELFF.

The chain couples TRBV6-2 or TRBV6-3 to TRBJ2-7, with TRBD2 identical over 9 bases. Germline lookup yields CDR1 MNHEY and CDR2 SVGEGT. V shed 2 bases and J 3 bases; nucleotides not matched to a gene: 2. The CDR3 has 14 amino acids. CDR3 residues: CASSYPAGGYEQYF. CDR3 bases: TGTGCCAGCAGTTACCCAGCGGGGGGCTACGAGCAGTACTTC.

In DNA, the CDR3 is TGTGCCAGCCTACAGGGCTTAGAAGGGAGGGGTAGCTACACCTTC. Translation gives CASLQGLEGRGSYTF. The rearrangement links TRBV6-5 to TRBJ1-2; possible D gene TRBD1, 6 bases. Germline V gene lookup returns CDR1 MNHEY and CDR2 SVGAGI. V was pared by 8 bases and J by 9 bases, with 25 bases between. The CDR3 consists of 15 residues.

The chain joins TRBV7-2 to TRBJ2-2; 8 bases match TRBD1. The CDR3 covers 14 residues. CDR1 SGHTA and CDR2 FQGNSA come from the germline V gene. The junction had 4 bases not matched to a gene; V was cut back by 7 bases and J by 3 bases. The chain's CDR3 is CASTQGADTGELFF. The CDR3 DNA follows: TGTGCCAGCACCCAGGGGGCCGACACCGGGGAGCTGTTTTTT. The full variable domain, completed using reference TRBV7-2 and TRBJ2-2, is GAGVSQSPSNKVTEKGKDVELRCDPISGHTALYWYRQSLGQGLEFLIYFQGNSAPDKSGLPSDRFSAERTGGSVSTLTIQRTQQEDSAVYLCASTQGADTGELFFGEGSRLTVL.

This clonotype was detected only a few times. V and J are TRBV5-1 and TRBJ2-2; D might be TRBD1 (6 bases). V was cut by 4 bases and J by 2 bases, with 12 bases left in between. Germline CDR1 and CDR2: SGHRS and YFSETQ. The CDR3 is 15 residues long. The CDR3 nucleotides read TGCGCCAGCAGCCAGGGGCAGATAAACACCGGGGAGCTGTTTTTT. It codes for CASSQGQINTGELFF.

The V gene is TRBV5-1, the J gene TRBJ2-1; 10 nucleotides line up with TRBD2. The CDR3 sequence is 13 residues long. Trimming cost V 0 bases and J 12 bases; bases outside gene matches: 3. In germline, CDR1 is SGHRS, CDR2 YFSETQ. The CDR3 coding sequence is TGCGCCAGCAGCTTGGTTGAGCGGGGGGGGCAGTTCTTC. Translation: CASSLVERGGQFF.

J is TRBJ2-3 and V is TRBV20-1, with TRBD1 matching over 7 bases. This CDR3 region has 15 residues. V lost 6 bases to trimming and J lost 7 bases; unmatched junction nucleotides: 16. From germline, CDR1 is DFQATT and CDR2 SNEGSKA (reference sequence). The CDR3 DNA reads TGCAGTGCCTTACCCTCGACAGGGACATTTAATACGCAGTATTTT. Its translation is CSALPSTGTFNTQYF.

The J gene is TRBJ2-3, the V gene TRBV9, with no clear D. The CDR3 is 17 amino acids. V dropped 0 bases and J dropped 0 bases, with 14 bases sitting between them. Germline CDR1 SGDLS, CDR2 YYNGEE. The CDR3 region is CASSVAYGRSSTDTQYF. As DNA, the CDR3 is TGTGCCAGCAGCGTAGCATATGGTCGCTCTAGCACAGATACGCAGTATTTT.